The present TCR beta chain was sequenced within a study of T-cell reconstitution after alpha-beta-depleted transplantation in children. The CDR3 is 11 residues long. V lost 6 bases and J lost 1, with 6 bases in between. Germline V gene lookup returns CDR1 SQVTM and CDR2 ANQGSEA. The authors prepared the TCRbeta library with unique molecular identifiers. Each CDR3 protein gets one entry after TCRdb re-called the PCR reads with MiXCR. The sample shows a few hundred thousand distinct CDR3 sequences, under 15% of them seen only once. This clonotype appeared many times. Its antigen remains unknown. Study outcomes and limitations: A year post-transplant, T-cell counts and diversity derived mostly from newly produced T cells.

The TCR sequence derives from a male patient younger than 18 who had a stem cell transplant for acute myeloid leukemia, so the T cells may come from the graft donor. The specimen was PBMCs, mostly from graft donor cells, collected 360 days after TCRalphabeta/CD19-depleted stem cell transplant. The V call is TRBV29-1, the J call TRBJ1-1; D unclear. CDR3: CSVAQNTEAFF. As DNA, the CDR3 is TGCAGCGTAGCCCAGAACACTGAAGCTTTCTTT.